This T cell receptor beta chain emerged from a study of cytomegalovirus exposure and HLA in healthy donors (dated by TCRdb to 2015 to 2018). With respect to the entire study: According to a later analysis, the roughly 120 validation repertoires were produced on the same platform as the roughly 600 repertoires of the first cohort. The study aimed to test whether cataloging public T cell receptors could reveal signatures of past pathogen exposure. Along with the roughly 670-subject first cohort, a separate validation cohort of roughly 110 different subjects was used. High-throughput TCR immunosequencing, statistical association of individual TCRs with disease status, and machine learning were combined to predict cytomegalovirus infection status.

This clone was recorded only once. No antigen is known for it. No much larger clone is present one base from it, and per-base qualities are unavailable. Libraries were built with the immunoSEQ multiplex PCR assay. Processing in the source paper ran as follows. A statistical classification framework was built to diagnose cytomegalovirus status from the catalog of TCR beta chain sequences. TCRdb holds this immuneACCESS table with in-frame rearrangements only. Some clones are missing; in checked studies, unresolved V genes explain under half, and the rest has no known cause. V and J calls plus clone size are reproduced from that table; the DNA served to infer D and trimming. The sample table contains just over 80,000 clones; only one count was recorded for roughly 95% of them. The ten most abundant clones make up approximately 1.2% of the sample. The donors belonged to the validation cohort of 90 to 150 subjects, which was separate from the roughly 670-subject first cohort.

Study-wide findings and limitations: Subsequent analysis determined that TCRs grouped into clusters in the first cohort also showed a tendency toward co-occurrence across the 90 to 150 validation repertoires, and 94% of cluster scores exceeded 0. A later analysis had no HLA typing for the validation cohort, so co-occurrence there was scored across all 110 or so repertoires. Most TCR sequences were seen in very few donors, while some public TCRs were found in many individuals. Three of the identified cytomegalovirus-associated TCR beta chains were confirmed in vitro to be specific for cytomegalovirus antigens. The study listed approximately 150 TCR beta chains as associated with cytomegalovirus. According to the authors, the approach could potentially be generalized to other disease states and immunological phenotypes. In both the original and validation cohorts, the classifier was reported to diagnose cytomegalovirus status with high specificity and sensitivity.

The receptor comes from a woman aged 18-29 years in good health and CMV-seronegative. Sample: PBMCs.

CDR3 sequence: CASSFGRGDLADTQYF. DNA sequence: TGTGCCAGCAGCTTCGGCAGGGGAGATCTTGCAGATACGCAGTATTTT. Recombination linked TRBV11-3 to TRBJ2-3; the D region possibly corresponds to TRBD1 (6 bases align). There are 16 amino acids in the CDR3, from cysteine to phenylalanine inclusive. Of the read, only the CDR3 DNA is kept; its 48 bases are in frame from base 1. V drops 3 bases and J drops 4 bases, leaving 17 bases in between. The germline V gene encodes CDR1 SGHNT and CDR2 YENEEA.